This T cell receptor (beta chain) was recovered during a study of T cells in Graves' hyperthyroidism and ophthalmopathy (dated by TCRdb to about 2019). For the study in its entirety: Peripheral blood was collected at initial diagnosis, before any treatment. A discovery cohort of about a hundred patients, roughly 43 with Graves' ophthalmopathy and more than 55 with stable Graves' hyperthyroidism, was used to find distinguishing TCR V-J signatures. Whether ophthalmopathy could be predicted prospectively was tested in an independent validation cohort made up of under 20 hyperthyroidism patients plus 17 patients who later progressed to ophthalmopathy. For training and testing, the 100 or so patients in the discovery cohort were randomly divided in a 7:3 ratio. The study also compared thyroid tissue and blood T-cell repertoires from a handful of Graves' hyperthyroidism patients. Following sampling, methimazole starting at 30 mg daily was given to hyperthyroidism patients, and high-dose intravenous methylprednisolone was given to ophthalmopathy patients. TCR Vbeta CDR3 sequencing of roughly 140 peripheral blood samples (roughly 41 ophthalmopathy, some 75 hyperthyroidism and roughly 17 progressor patients) is reported in the paper.

The study at large found these results: In cross-validation, a model built on a 13 V-J signature told ophthalmopathy apart from stable hyperthyroidism with 87.88% sensitivity and approximately 81% specificity, and in testing the same model reached 80%/75%. Sample size was not statistically predetermined, and blinding of investigators to group allocation was not performed. Most expanded thyroid clonotypes (frequency above 0.001) were also detected in blood, a finding suggesting that blood repertoires may reflect thyroid immune responses. During validation, the model predicted progression to ophthalmopathy a median of approximately six months ahead of onset, with around 71% sensitivity and around 72% specificity.

Moderately to severely active disease, a Clinical Activity Score of at least 3, a NOSPECS grade of at least 4, and a duration under 3 months were present in ophthalmopathy patients. Patients with uncontrolled infections, other autoimmune diseases, pregnancy or lactation were excluded. Diagnoses were based on clinical symptoms, serum thyroxine and TRAb, thyroid ultrasound and orbital computed tomography. PBMCs were separated from roughly 10 ml of fresh peripheral blood using Ficoll-Paque density gradient centrifugation. Total RNA was extracted using Trizol reagent, and RNA quality was assessed on an Agilent 2100 Bioanalyzer. Amplification of TCR beta CDR3 regions was carried out from RNA transcripts. For the first round of RT-PCR on the TCR CDR3, the HTBI primer set was used together with the Qiagen OneStep RT-PCR kit. The libraries were constructed in a second round of multiplex PCR and then size-selected and purified. The libraries were sequenced on an Illumina HiSeq2000 using paired-end 100 bp reads. For the original study's pipeline: SOAPnuke was used to process the raw data, with reads discarded if the reads contained adapters or uncalled bases, had a mean Phred below 15, or lacked an exact constant-primer or identifier match. High-quality paired reads were merged using COPE v1.2.5, and each unique nucleotide sequence was defined as a clonotype. MiTCR v1.1 was used to align the clonotypes against IMGT TRBV, TRBD and TRBJ reference segments. Only V-J combinations with frequency above 0.0001, covering about 99% of repertoires, were analysed. A TCS score was defined as the ratio of F50 (clonal expansion) to E x V (chaos), with BLOSUM62-based TCRdist applied between CDR3 peptides within each V-J. Welch's t-statistics and random forest reduced 500 to 550 V-J features to 10 to 15, which were used in a naive Bayes classifier (R e1071). Using fastp trimming at Q25 and MiXCR clonotype assembly, TCRdb reanalyzed the public sequencing data and kept in-frame beta chains. Every distinct CDR3 protein forms one entry, paired with its most common genes and DNA. TCRdb, not the original authors, processed these V and J calls. This sample is represented by more than 300,000 distinct CDR3 sequences; less than 20% of them were singletons. The ten largest make up 35% to 45% of the sample.

Trimming leaves V shorter by 4 bases and J shorter by 5 bases, with the junction holding 5 bases beyond the gene matches. From a lookup of the germline V gene, CDR1 and CDR2 are SGHTA and FQGTGA. Counted from cysteine to phenylalanine, this CDR3 has 13 amino acids. Only the CDR3 DNA stays, 39 bases, in frame from base 1. Comments on this clonotype: The antigen this receptor binds is unknown. Qualities for individual bases were not recorded, and no much larger clone is one base off.

The chain is made from TRBV7-3 and TRBJ2-7; 7 nucleotides in the junction match TRBD1. This sequence was found in a man aged 18 to 35 with Graves' ophthalmopathy. Sequencing used blood. In nucleotides, the sequence is TGTGCCAGCAGCTCACAAACAGGGGACGAGCAGTACTTC. It translates to CASSSQTGDEQYF.